A selection of T cell receptor beta chains follows, all from one sample in a study of beta chain features in type 1 diabetes. Produced via immunoSEQ multiplex PCR; TCRdb's table is partial and in-frame only. Of 300,000 or so clones listed, 13% were seen once; the top ten hold about 0.016%. What was sequenced was naive CD4+ T cells from blood. The receptors stem from a woman in her late teens or twenties with type 1 diabetes. The CDR3 runs from the conserved cysteine through the conserved F or W.

>TRBJ2-7|TRBV15
CATSLGLAGEYEQYF
>TRBJ2-5|TRBV5-4
CASSFGGGSETQYF
>TRBJ1-2|TRBV5-1
CASSLSGGYGYTF
>TRBJ2-3|TRBV6-5
CASRATTSETDTQYF
>TRBJ2-1|TRBV7-2
CASSRTSGVYNEQFF
>TRBJ2-5|TRBV5-1
CASSSGQPDVETQYF
>TRBJ2-2|TRBV15
CATSRVAGAPGELFF
>TRBJ1-1|TRBV18
CASSPGQGRENTEAFF
>TRBJ2-6|TRBV30
CAGQGASGANVLTF
>TRBJ2-1|TRBV15
CATSRSYTGTSGNNEQFF
>TRBJ1-5|TRBV29-1
CSVVMGRNQPQHF
>TRBJ2-2|TRBV5-1
CASRGTGLPNTGELFF
>TRBJ1-5|TRBV19
CASSPRTGTSNQPQHF
>TRBJ2-1|TRBV18
CASSTLAGGFNEQFF
>TRBJ2-5|TRBV25-1
CASSPGQYQETQYF
>TRBJ2-5|TRBV7-6
CASSAGTGNERETQYF
>TRBJ1-2|TRBV30
CAWRGQGLVYGYTF
>TRBJ2-3|TRBV29-1
CSVGRGRNTDTQYF
>TRBJ2-1|TRBV4-3
CASSSRMTSGSNEQFF
>TRBJ2-7|TRBV28
CASSKPPGQGWVQYF
>TRBJ2-1|TRBV30
CAWSESGLNEQFF
>TRBJ2-1|TRBV7-9
CASSGGGEQFF
>TRBJ2-3|TRBV9
CASSVVSGIRTDTQYF
>TRBJ1-4|TRBV30
CAWSVTGTGIAEKLFF
>TRBJ2-5|TRBV7-2
CASSLLRGARETQYF
>TRBJ1-1|TRBV7-9
CASSSTGAGTEAFF
>TRBJ2-7|TRBV2
CASSGLIYEQYF
>TRBJ2-7|TRBV9
CASSTQETYEQYF
>TRBJ1-2|TRBV29-1
CSVAIQGSYGYTF
>TRBJ2-1|TRBV28
CASSRPLATTYNEQFF
>TRBJ2-1|TRBV27
CASSLTGVVNEQFF
>TRBJ2-7|TRBV10-3
CAIRNAGTGGHEQYF
>TRBJ2-3|TRBV5-4
CASSLRDTQYF
>TRBJ2-1|TRBV12-5
CASGLIGTNEQFF
>TRBJ2-1|TRBV10-1
CASSDRSSYNEQFF
>TRBJ1-5|TRBV28
CASSTYRGWNQPQHF
>TRBJ1-2|TRBV4-3
CASSQGFTGTVSNYGYTF
>TRBJ1-1|TRBV29-1
CSVGGRMNTEAFF
>TRBJ1-2|TRBV5-1
CASSFEGASYGYTF
>TRBJ1-4|TRBV2
CASRGRGATNEKLFF
>TRBJ1-1|TRBV29-1
CSVEDLRRTEAFF
>TRBJ1-5|TRBV29-1
CSVAKTGEPQHF
>TRBJ2-2|TRBV30
CAWQGMAGELFF
>TRBJ2-1|TRBV4-1
CASSQGGLAGNNEQFF
>TRBJ2-5|TRBV25-1
CASRGARYQETQYF
>TRBJ2-3|TRBV4-3
CASSQEETSGRAASTDTQYF
>TRBJ1-4|TRBV25-1
CASSVAGGGSEKLFF
>TRBJ1-1|TRBV6-1
CASSELSGQILLIGF
>TRBJ2-3|TRBV19
CASSWDRSTDTQYF
>TRBJ2-1|TRBV21-1
CASSSPGTSKNEQFF
>TRBJ2-3|TRBV5-1
CASSLGLAGVVSDTQYF
>TRBJ1-1|TRBV7-9
CASSSGANTEAFF
>TRBJ2-1|TRBV28
CASSLGTAIRNEQFF
>TRBJ2-7|TRBV6-6
CASSRDRSYEQYF
>TRBJ2-2|TRBV6-5
CASSYSGGAETGELFF